Here is one TCR beta chain with its context. Antigen: not known. These data come from a study of a mutant IDH1 vaccine in newly diagnosed glioma. Measured with immunoSEQ multiplex PCR; TCRdb has only the in-frame clones, and not every one. The sample shows roughly 35,000 clones, roughly four fifths of them seen only once. Time point meaning: week 47, end of study. Each vaccine dose was 300 ug of mutant IDH1 20-mer peptide, with topical imiquimod. Donor diagnoses consisted of new WHO grade 3 or 4 IDH1-mutant, ATRX-lost astrocytomas. CDR1 and CDR2 from the germline V gene are SNHLY and FYNNEI. V was clipped by 6 bases and J by 2 bases, with 10 bases between them. The CDR3 has 13 amino acids.

This receptor was identified in a man aged 40-50 years with glioma. The rearrangement joins TRBV2 to TRBJ1-1; D gene ambiguous. The starting material was PBMCs, obtained from a glioma patient whose treatment included an IDH1 peptide vaccine. The CDR3 here is CASRIVINTEAFF. The CDR3 DNA sequence: TGTGCCAGCAGGATTGTCATTAACACTGAAGCTTTCTTT.